One and the same sample provided the 22 T cell receptor beta chains below, sequenced in a study of T cell responses to AZD1222 COVID-19 vaccine. Repertoires were generated with immunoSEQ multiplex PCR, while TCRdb's copy carries only in-frame clones and drops some. Of about 94,000 clones listed, less than 85% are singletons. The starting material was peripheral blood, obtained 28 days after the second AZD1222 dose. These receptors all come from an adult who received the AZD1222 COVID-19 vaccine.

This clone was found a few times. This sequence joins TRBV15 and TRBJ1-5; unclear D gene. This CDR3 has 14 residues. CDR1 is LNHNV, CDR2 YYDKDF, per germline (reference sequence). Trimming took off 4 bases at V and 0 bases at J, with 7 bases between the two ends. CDR3 nucleotides: TGTGCCACCAGCAAGGGTCTTAGCAATCAGCCCCAGCATTTT. Its protein is CATSKGLSNQPQHF.

This clone was seen once. Distinct nucleotide sequences in the sample also encode this CDR3. The V call is TRBV5-4, the J call TRBJ2-5, with D possibly matching TRBD2 (5 bases). The CDR3 runs to 13 residues. The V end lost 4 bases, the J end lost 1 base, and 8 bases lay between the germline ends. In germline, CDR1 is SGHNT, CDR2 YYREEE (reference sequence). The CDR3 coding sequence is TGTGCCAGCAGCCCGGGGTTCCAAGAGACCCAGTACTTC. Its translation: CASSPGFQETQYF. Together with reference TRBV5-4 and TRBJ2-5, the CDR3 gives the full variable domain: ETGVTQSPTHLIKTRGQQVTLRCSSQSGHNTVSWYQQALGQGPQFIFQYYREEENGRGNFPPRFSGLQFPNYSSELNVNALELDDSALYLCASSPGFQETQYFGPGTRLLVL.

J is TRBJ1-2 and V is TRBV6-2 or TRBV6-3; D might be TRBD1 (6 bases). V gave up 0 bases and J gave up 4 bases, with 12 bases separating them. This CDR3 region has 15 residues. Per the germline V gene, CDR1 is MNHEY and CDR2 is SVGEGT. CDR3 nucleotide sequence: TGTGCCAGCAGTTACTCTACGGGGGGCGTCTATGGCTACACCTTC. It translates to CASSYSTGGVYGYTF.

The chain links TRBV5-1 to TRBJ1-2; no clear D gene. Germline V gives CDR1 SGHRS, CDR2 YFSETQ. Trimming took off 4 bases at V and 8 bases at J, with 21 bases between the two ends. There are 15 residues in the CDR3. This CDR3 reads CASSPGSGSSGGYTF. CDR3 sequence (DNA): TGCGCCAGCAGCCCGGGGTCGGGGTCGAGCGGCGGCTACACCTTC.

This chain joins TRBV5-6 and TRBJ2-5; D is uncertain. This CDR3 region has 14 residues. The V gene lost 3 bases and the J gene lost 5 bases, with 14 bases spanning the gap. Per germline, CDR1 SGHDT and CDR2 YYEEEE. The DNA of the CDR3 is TGTGCCAGCAGCTCGTTCAGTGCTGGCGAGACCCAGTACTTC. This codes for CASSSFSAGETQYF.

The chain carries TRBV10-1 and TRBJ1-5; unclear D gene. Per germline, CDR1 WNHNN and CDR2 SYGVQD (reference sequence). There are 13 residues in the CDR3. Trimming removed 2 bases from V and 4 bases from J, with 6 bases in between. CDR3 nucleotides: TGCGCCAGCAGTGAGAACGGGAATCAGCCCCAGCATTTT. Protein: CASSENGNQPQHF.

This clone turned up a few times. The genes are TRBV5-1 and TRBJ1-2, with D uncertain. Trimming stripped 5 bases from V and 2 bases from J, with 22 bases between. The CDR3 is 17 amino acids. Germline CDR1 and CDR2: SGHRS and YFSETQ. The CDR3 region is CASRKGWVQALNYGYTF. CDR3 sequence (DNA): TGCGCCAGCAGAAAGGGTTGGGTCCAGGCCTTGAACTATGGCTACACCTTC.

The V and J genes are TRBV18 and TRBJ2-3; perhaps D is TRBD1 or TRBD2 (6 bases each). Trimming pared 3 bases from V and 0 bases from J, leaving 10 bases between. This CDR3 contains 15 residues. From germline, CDR1 is KGHSH and CDR2 LQKENI. CDR3 protein: CASSPVGGSTDTQYF. DNA of the CDR3: TGTGCCAGCTCACCGGTCGGGGGCAGCACAGATACGCAGTATTTT. The whole variable domain, remainder taken from reference TRBV18 and TRBJ2-3, is NAGVMQNPRHLVRRRGQEARLRCSPMKGHSHVYWYRQLPEEGLKFMVYLQKENIIDESGMPKERFSAEFPKEGPSILRIQQVVRGDSAAYFCASSPVGGSTDTQYFGPGTRLTVL.

This chain joins TRBV5-1 and TRBJ2-6; 9 nucleotides match TRBD2. Germline CDR1 reads SGHRS; CDR2 reads YFSETQ. The CDR3 runs to 16 residues. V shed 4 bases and J 2 bases; nucleotides not matched to a gene: 4. CDR3 sequence reads: CASSAGGTPGANVLTF. The CDR3 DNA reads as TGCGCCAGCAGCGCGGGGGGGACCCCTGGGGCCAACGTCCTGACTTTC.

The chain carries TRBV19 and TRBJ1-1, with 8 bases lining up with TRBD1. Germline V gives CDR1 LNHDA, CDR2 SQIVND (reference sequence). The CDR3 length is 13 residues. The ends lost 5 bases at V and 11 bases at J; junction bases unmatched: 10. The CDR3 DNA reads TGTGCCAGTAGTGCCAGGACAGGGTTGGAGGCTTTCTTT. Protein product: CASSARTGLEAFF.

The gene calls are TRBV20-1 and TRBJ2-3, with 9 positions matching TRBD1. Trimming cost V 3 bases and J 2 bases; bases outside gene matches: 6. From germline, CDR1 is DFQATT and CDR2 SNEGSKA (reference sequence). CDR3 length: 15 residues. This chain's CDR3 is CSASKTGGFTDTQYF. In nucleotides, the CDR3 is TGCAGTGCTAGTAAAACAGGGGGCTTCACAGATACGCAGTATTTT.

The genes are TRBV11-3 and TRBJ2-5, with 8 nucleotides matching TRBD2. In germline, CDR1 is SGHNT, CDR2 YENEEA. Trimming removed 5 bases from V and 3 bases from J; junction bases left unmatched: 5. The CDR3 has 14 amino acids. Here the CDR3 DNA reads TGTGCCAGCAGCCCGGGAGGGGTCAAAGAGACCCAGTACTTC. Translation: CASSPGGVKETQYF.

CDR3 amino acids: CASSGVAAREVEQYF. In nucleotides, the CDR3 is TGTGCCAGCTCAGGTGTAGCTGCCAGGGAGGTCGAGCAGTACTTC. The chain joins TRBV18 to TRBJ2-7; D is perhaps TRBD2 (6 bases). This CDR3 region has 15 residues. V lost 5 bases to trimming and J lost 6 bases, with 20 bases between them. Germline V gene lookup returns CDR1 KGHSH and CDR2 LQKENI.

The genes are TRBV7-9 and TRBJ2-1, with a weak D call TRBD2 (6 bases). Germline lookup yields CDR1 SEHNR and CDR2 FQNEAQ (reference sequence). The CDR3 length is 15 residues. V lost 4 bases to trimming and J lost 6 bases, with 16 bases between them. The CDR3, as DNA: TGTGCCAGCAGCTCCCGACTAGAAGGGCGCAATGAGCAGTTCTTC. It translates to CASSSRLEGRNEQFF.

The chain is built from TRBV7-2 and TRBJ2-7; 8 bases line up with TRBD2. Germline V gene data show CDR1 as SGHTA and CDR2 as FQGNSA. The CDR3 is made up of 15 amino acids. J gave up 6 bases and V 4 bases, and 11 bases lay outside the gene matches. For the CDR3, the DNA is TGTGCCAGCAGCTCGAGACTAGCGCACCAAGGCGAGCAGTACTTC. The encoded protein is CASSSRLAHQGEQYF.

The chain links TRBV6-2 or TRBV6-3 to TRBJ2-7; TRBD1 agrees at 7 bases. This CDR3 has 15 amino acids. V gave up 6 bases and J gave up 9 bases; unmatched junction bases: 17. Germline CDR1 reads MNHEY; CDR2 reads SVGEGT. CDR3 region: CASSHPNRGEGRQYF. The DNA for the CDR3 is TGTGCCAGCAGCCACCCGAACAGGGGAGAGGGTAGGCAGTACTTC.

J is TRBJ1-6 and V is TRBV6-5; 10 nucleotides line up with TRBD1. This CDR3 region has 14 residues. Germline V gene data show CDR1 as MNHEY and CDR2 as SVGAGI. The V segment lost 6 bases and the J segment 9 bases; nucleotides outside the gene matches: 5. This chain's CDR3 is CASRRDRGGSPLHF. Here the CDR3 DNA reads TGTGCCAGCAGAAGGGACAGGGGAGGTTCACCCCTCCACTTT.

In DNA form, the CDR3 reads TGTGCCAGCAGCCCGACTAGCGGGGGCAGGGACACCGGGGAGCTGTTTTTT. Its protein product is CASSPTSGGRDTGELFF. The chain recombines TRBV9 with TRBJ2-2; 12 nucleotides agree with TRBD2. After removal of 4 bases from V and 3 bases from J, the junction contained 7 bases not matched to a gene. The CDR3 has 17 residues. The germline V gene has CDR1 SGDLS and CDR2 YYNGEE.

The chain is built from TRBV7-9 and TRBJ2-5, with D perhaps assigned TRBD1 or TRBD2 (5 bases each). This CDR3 region has 14 residues. Germline values: CDR1 SEHNR, CDR2 FQNEAQ (reference sequence). V was pared by 1 base and J by 7 bases, with 13 bases between. The CDR3 sequence: CASSLVGARGTQYF. CDR3 coding DNA: TGTGCCAGCAGCTTAGTCGGGGCGAGGGGGACCCAGTACTTC.

In this sample, this clone turned up a few times. V usage is TRBV15 and J usage is TRBJ2-1; 8 bases fit TRBD2. With 0 bases clipped from V and 6 bases from J, the junction kept 7 bases outside the gene matches. The CDR3 is 16 residues long. Germline CDR1 and CDR2: LNHNV and YYDKDF (reference sequence). The CDR3 is CATSRDLSGTSNEQFF. CDR3 nucleotide sequence: TGTGCCACCAGCAGAGATCTCTCAGGGACTAGCAATGAGCAGTTCTTC.

This chain links TRBV27 with TRBJ2-3, with D possibly TRBD2 on 6 matching bases. Germline CDR1 and CDR2: MNHEY and SMNVEV (reference sequence). This CDR3 region has 16 residues. Trimming pared 5 bases from V and 1 base from J, leaving 16 bases between. This chain's CDR3 is CASSSGPSSGTDTQYF. CDR3 nucleotides: TGTGCCAGCAGTAGTGGCCCATCTAGCGGCACAGATACGCAGTATTTT.

This chain's CDR3 is CASSSGFRGQKGTEAFF. CDR3 DNA sequence: TGTGCCAGCAGCTCCGGCTTTAGGGGGCAGAAGGGCACTGAAGCTTTCTTT. The chain recombines TRBV7-2 with TRBJ1-1; 7 nucleotides align to TRBD1. Germline lookup yields CDR1 SGHTA and CDR2 FQGNSA. The CDR3 spans 17 residues. V gave up 4 bases and J gave up 4 bases; unmatched junction bases: 15.